The T cell receptor beta chain described here comes from a study of cytomegalovirus exposure and HLA in healthy donors. The donors were in the roughly 110-subject validation cohort; that cohort was separate from the roughly 680-subject first cohort. A note on this clone: Antigen: not known.

The protocol was immunoSEQ multiplex PCR, while the TCRdb copy is restricted to in-frame clones and leaves out a portion. Of 110,000 to 150,000 clones in the sample, nearly 90% were seen once. V lost 1 base and J lost 5, with 15 bases in between. The V gene's germline CDR1 is MNHEY and CDR2 SMNVEV (reference sequence). The CDR3 is made up of 16 amino acids. Study results and caveats: Confirmation was obtained in vitro that a few CMV-associated chains are specific for CMV antigens. The classifier reportedly diagnosed cytomegalovirus status with high specificity and sensitivity. Most TCR sequences were rare, but some public TCRs occurred in many donors.

Sequenced input: PBMCs. The V call is TRBV27, the J call TRBJ2-1, with D possibly TRBD1 on 5 matching bases. The TCR was taken from a woman aged 18-29 years in good health and CMV-seropositive. The chain's CDR3 is CASSLLPPSRDNEQFF. The CDR3 DNA follows: TGTGCCAGCAGTTTATTACCCCCTTCCAGGGACAATGAGCAGTTCTTC.